This TCR beta chain came from a study of T cells in Graves' hyperthyroidism and ophthalmopathy. Study-level results: Blood shared most expanded thyroid clonotypes above 0.001.

The CDR3 regions of TCR beta were amplified from RNA transcripts. The TCR CDR3 was amplified in a first-round RT-PCR using the HTBI primer set. From the multiplex PCR reads, TCRdb called clonotypes with MiXCR, one entry per CDR3 protein. The table lists a few hundred thousand distinct CDR3 sequences, around a sixth of them singletons. V lost 5 bases and J lost 0; bases outside the gene matches: 6. CDR1 is SEHNR, CDR2 FQNEAQ, per germline (reference sequence). This CDR3 is 16 amino acids long. The sample holds many counts of this clonotype. Its antigen is undetermined. The sequence was collected from a woman under 40 with Graves' hyperthyroidism. The sequenced sample was blood. The gene calls are TRBV7-9 and TRBJ1-4, with TRBD1 matching over 7 bases. The CDR3 region is CASSRRQGPTNEKLFF. CDR3 bases: TGTGCCAGCAGCCGACGACAGGGCCCAACTAATGAAAAACTGTTTTTT.